The following is a TCR beta chain sequence with its context. This entry comes from a study of CD8 T cells in Susac syndrome. With random hexamers, reverse transcription was performed on about 0.5 to 1 ug of RNA. Amplification of TCR beta CDR3 was carried out by immunoSEQ multiplex PCR, which covered 54 Vbeta and 13 Jbeta segments. TCRdb itself ran the immunoSEQ multiplex PCR reads through MiXCR, one entry per CDR3 protein. The repertoire includes approximately 100,000 distinct CDR3 sequences, just under 95% of them detected once, and 0.12% sits in the top ten. The control group consisted of healthy donors matched for age and sex. Negative isolation was applied to CD8+ and CD4+ T cells, and FACS enrichment was applied to TEMRA cells. Germline CDR1 is DFQATT and CDR2 is SNEGSKA (reference sequence). CDR3 length: 14 residues. V lost 0 bases to trimming and J lost 4 bases, with 11 bases between them.

V and J are TRBV20-1 and TRBJ2-3, with a possible D match to TRBD1 (6 bases). The sequencing sample was made of CD8+ T cells from PBMCs. This receptor was identified in a human donor in good health. CDR3 in DNA: TGCAGTGCTAGAGAGGGGGCCCCCCCAGATACGCAGTATTTT. This sequence encodes CSAREGAPPDTQYF.